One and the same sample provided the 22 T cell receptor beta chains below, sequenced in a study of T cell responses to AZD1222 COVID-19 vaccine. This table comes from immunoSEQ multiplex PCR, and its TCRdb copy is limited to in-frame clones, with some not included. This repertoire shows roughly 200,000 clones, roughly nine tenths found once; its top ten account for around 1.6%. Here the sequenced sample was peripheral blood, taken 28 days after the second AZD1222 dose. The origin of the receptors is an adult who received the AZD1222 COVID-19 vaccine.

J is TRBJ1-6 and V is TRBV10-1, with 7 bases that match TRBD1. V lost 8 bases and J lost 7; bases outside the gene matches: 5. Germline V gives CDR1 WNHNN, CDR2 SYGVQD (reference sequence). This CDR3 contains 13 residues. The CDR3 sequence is CASRQGVNSPLHF. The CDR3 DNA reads TGCGCCAGCCGACAGGGTGTAAATTCACCCCTCCACTTT.

The CDR3: CASSGGIGMTEAFF. The CDR3 bases are TGTGCCAGCTCCGGGGGAATAGGAATGACTGAAGCTTTCTTT. The chain uses TRBV18 and TRBJ1-1; possibly TRBD1 for D (5 bases). The length of the CDR3 is 14 residues. V gave up 6 bases and J gave up 5 bases, with 16 bases separating them. Germline CDR1 reads KGHSH; CDR2 reads LQKENI.

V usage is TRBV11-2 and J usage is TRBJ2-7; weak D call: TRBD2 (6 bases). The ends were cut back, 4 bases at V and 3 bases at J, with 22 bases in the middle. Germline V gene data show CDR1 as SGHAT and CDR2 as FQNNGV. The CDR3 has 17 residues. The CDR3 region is CASSSYPPGGILYEQYF. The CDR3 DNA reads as TGTGCCAGCAGCTCCTACCCCCCCGGGGGAATCCTCTACGAGCAGTACTTC.

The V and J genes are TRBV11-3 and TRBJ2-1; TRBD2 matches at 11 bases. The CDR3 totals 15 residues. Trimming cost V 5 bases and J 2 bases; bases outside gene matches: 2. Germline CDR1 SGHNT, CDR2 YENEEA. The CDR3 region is CASSRSGGAYNEQFF. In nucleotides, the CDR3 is TGTGCCAGCAGCCGTAGCGGGGGGGCCTACAATGAGCAGTTCTTC.

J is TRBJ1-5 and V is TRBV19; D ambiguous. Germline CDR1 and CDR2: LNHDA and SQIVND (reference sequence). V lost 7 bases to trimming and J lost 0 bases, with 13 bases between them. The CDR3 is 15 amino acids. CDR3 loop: CASTGEGLSNQPQHF. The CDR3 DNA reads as TGTGCCAGTACCGGTGAAGGGCTTAGCAATCAGCCCCAGCATTTT.

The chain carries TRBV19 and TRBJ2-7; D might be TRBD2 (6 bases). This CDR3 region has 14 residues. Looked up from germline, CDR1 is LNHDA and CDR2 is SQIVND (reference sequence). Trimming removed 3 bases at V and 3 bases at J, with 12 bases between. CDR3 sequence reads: CASSMVGTFYEQYF. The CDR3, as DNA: TGTGCCAGTAGTATGGTCGGGACTTTCTACGAGCAGTACTTC. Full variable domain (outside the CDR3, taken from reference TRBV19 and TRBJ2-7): DGGITQSPKYLFRKEGQNVTLSCEQNLNHDAMYWYRQDPGQGLRLIYYSQIVNDFQKGDIAEGYSVSREKKESFPLTVTSAQKNPTAFYLCASSMVGTFYEQYFGPGTRLTVT.

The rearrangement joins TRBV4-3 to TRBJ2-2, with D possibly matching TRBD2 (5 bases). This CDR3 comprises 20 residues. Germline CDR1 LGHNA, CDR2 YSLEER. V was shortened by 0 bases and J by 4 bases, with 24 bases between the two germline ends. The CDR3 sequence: CASSQDPGSRETFPTGELFF. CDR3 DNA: TGCGCCAGCAGCCAAGATCCGGGTTCGAGGGAAACCTTTCCCACCGGGGAGCTGTTTTTT.

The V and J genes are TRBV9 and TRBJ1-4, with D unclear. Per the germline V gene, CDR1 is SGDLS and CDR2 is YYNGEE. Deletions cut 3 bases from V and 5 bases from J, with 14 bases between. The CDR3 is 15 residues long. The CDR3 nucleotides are TGTGCCAGCAGCGCCAGAGGGAGAGAGAATGAAAAACTGTTTTTT. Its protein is CASSARGRENEKLFF.

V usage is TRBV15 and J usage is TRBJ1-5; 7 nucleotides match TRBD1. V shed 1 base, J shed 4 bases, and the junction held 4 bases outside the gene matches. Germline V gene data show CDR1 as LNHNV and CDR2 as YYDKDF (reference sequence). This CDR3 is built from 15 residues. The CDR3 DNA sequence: TGTGCCACCAGCAGAGGGGGACAGAGAAATCAGCCCCAGCATTTT. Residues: CATSRGGQRNQPQHF.

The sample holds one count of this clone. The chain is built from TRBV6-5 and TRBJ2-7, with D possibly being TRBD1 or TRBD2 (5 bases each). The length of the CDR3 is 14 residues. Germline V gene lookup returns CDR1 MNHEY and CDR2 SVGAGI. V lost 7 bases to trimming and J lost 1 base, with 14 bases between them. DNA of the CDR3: TGTGCCAGCACCACGGGGCGGAGATCCTACGAGCAGTACTTC. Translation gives CASTTGRRSYEQYF.

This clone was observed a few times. The CDR3 region is CASSFRGRYGYTF. The CDR3 DNA sequence: TGTGCCAGCAGTTTCCGGGGTCGGTATGGCTACACCTTC. The rearrangement links TRBV12-3 or TRBV12-4 to TRBJ1-2; D uncertain. Trimming left V 3 bases short and J 5 bases short, with 10 bases between. The CDR3 length is 13 residues.

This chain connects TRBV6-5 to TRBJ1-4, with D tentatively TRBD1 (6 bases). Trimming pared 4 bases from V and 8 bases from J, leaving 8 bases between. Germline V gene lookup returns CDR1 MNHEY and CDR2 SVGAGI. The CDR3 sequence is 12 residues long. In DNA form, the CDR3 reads TGTGCCAGCAGTTTTACAGGGGAAAAACTGTTTTTT. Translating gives CASSFTGEKLFF.

In DNA form, the CDR3 reads TGTGCCAGCAGCGTCGGTTGGGGGGATACGCAGTATTTT. It yields the protein CASSVGWGDTQYF. The rearrangement uses TRBV5-6 and TRBJ2-3; the D gene could be TRBD1 or TRBD2 (5 bases each). Germline lookup yields CDR1 SGHDT and CDR2 YYEEEE. The V and J ends lost 4 bases and 6 bases respectively, with 12 bases between them. CDR3 length: 13 residues.

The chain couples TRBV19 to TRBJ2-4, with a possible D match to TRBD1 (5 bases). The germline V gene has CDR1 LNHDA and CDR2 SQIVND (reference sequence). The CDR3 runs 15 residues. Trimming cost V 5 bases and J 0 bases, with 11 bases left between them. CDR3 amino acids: CASSPLGEAKNIQYF. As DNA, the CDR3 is TGTGCCAGTAGTCCCTTAGGGGAAGCCAAAAACATTCAGTACTTC.

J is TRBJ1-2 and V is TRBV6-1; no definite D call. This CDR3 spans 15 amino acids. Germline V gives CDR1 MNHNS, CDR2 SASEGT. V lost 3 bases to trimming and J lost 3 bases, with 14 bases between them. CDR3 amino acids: CASSERAETYYGYTF. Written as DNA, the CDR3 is TGTGCCAGCAGTGAGAGGGCGGAGACGTACTATGGCTACACCTTC.

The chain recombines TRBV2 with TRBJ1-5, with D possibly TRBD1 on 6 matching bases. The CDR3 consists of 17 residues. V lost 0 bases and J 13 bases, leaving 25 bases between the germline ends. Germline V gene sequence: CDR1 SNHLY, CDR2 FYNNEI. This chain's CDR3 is CASSEALRRGSISGQHF. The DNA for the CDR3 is TGTGCCAGCAGTGAAGCGCTTCGCAGGGGTTCAATCAGCGGACAGCATTTT.

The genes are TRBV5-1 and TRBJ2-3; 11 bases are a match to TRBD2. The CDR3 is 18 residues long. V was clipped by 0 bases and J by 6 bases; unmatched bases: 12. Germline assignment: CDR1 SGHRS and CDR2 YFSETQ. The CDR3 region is CASSLAASGRKGQDTQYF. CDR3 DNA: TGCGCCAGCAGCTTGGCGGCTAGCGGGAGGAAGGGGCAGGATACGCAGTATTTT.

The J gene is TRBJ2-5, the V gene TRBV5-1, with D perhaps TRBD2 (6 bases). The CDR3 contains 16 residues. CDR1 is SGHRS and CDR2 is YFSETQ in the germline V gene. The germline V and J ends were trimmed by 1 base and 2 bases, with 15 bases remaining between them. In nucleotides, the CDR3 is TGCGCCAGCAGCTTGTGGCAGGGAGGAGGGCAAGAGACCCAGTACTTC. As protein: CASSLWQGGGQETQYF.

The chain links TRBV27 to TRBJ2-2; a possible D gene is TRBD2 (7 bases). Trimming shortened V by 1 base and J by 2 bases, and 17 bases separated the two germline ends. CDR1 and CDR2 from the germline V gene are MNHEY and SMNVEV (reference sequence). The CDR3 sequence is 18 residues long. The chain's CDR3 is CASSLYIPGGPNTGELFF. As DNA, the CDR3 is TGTGCCAGCAGTTTATATATACCCGGGGGGCCTAACACCGGGGAGCTGTTTTTT.

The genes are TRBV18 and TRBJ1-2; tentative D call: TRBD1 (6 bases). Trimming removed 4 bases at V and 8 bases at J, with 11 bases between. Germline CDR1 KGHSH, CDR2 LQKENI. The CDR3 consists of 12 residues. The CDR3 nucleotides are TGTGCCAGCTCACAATCAGGGGAGGGCTACACCTTC. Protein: CASSQSGEGYTF.

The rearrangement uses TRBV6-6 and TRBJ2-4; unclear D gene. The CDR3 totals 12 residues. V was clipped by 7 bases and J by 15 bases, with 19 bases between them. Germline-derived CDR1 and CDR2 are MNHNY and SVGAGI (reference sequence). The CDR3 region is CASTNTGHAGYF. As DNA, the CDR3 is TGTGCCAGCACCAACACCGGGCACGCCGGGTACTTC.

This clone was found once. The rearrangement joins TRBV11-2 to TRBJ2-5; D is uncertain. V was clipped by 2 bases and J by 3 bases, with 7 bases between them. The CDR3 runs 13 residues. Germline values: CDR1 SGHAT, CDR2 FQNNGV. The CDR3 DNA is TGTGCCAGCAGCTTACGGTATGAAGAGACCCAGTACTTC. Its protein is CASSLRYEETQYF.